The T cell receptor (beta chain) under discussion was sequenced for a study of cytomegalovirus exposure and HLA in healthy donors. Looking at the study overall: There were over 350 genotyped donors. Of these, 75% to 85% fell in the genetic ancestry cluster associated with self-reported Caucasian donors. Whole-study results and caveats: According to a later analysis, donors in an Asian-associated ancestry cluster reportedly had fewer N-insertions than the roughly 660-donor mean. There were some 150 TCR beta chains listed as cytomegalovirus-associated.

In regard to this clone: Its target is not known.

PCR primers comprised 60 Vbeta and 13 Jbeta primers. TCRdb keeps only in-frame clones here, not all; method: immunoSEQ multiplex PCR. The table records under 300,000 clones, roughly 85% of them present only once. This CDR3 spans 15 amino acids. Trimming pared 4 bases from V and 0 bases from J, leaving 13 bases between. Germline values: CDR1 MGHRA, CDR2 YSYEKL. This sequence was found in a man between 35 and 55 years old in good health and CMV-seropositive. The chain has TRBV4-1 and TRBJ2-7, with D maybe TRBD1 (7 bases). The sequencing sample was made of PBMCs. The CDR3: CASSPRRDSSYEQYF. In nucleotides, the CDR3 is TGCGCCAGCAGCCCAAGGAGGGACAGCTCCTACGAGCAGTACTTC.